Listed below are T cell receptor beta chains from one sample, sequenced in a study of blood T cells in healthy people across ages. TCRdb re-called the 5' RACE reads through MiXCR, storing one row per CDR3 protein. The table includes 1,800,000 or so distinct CDR3 sequences, about 39% detected once. Material for sequencing was blood. The receptor set was obtained from a human donor in good health. Each CDR3 is given with its conserved first and last residue. Each record gives: clone size, D gene, J gene, V gene, CDR3 protein, CDR3 DNA. A D gene is named only where the DNA matches it firmly. Size is stated for part of the rows, as once, few or many counts, or as a class when the clone is expanded.

>few|.|TRBJ2-3|TRBV6-2/TRBV6-3
CASSPLLGDTQYF
TGTGCCAGCAGTCCCTTACTAGGGGATACGCAGTATTTT
>few|TRBD2|TRBJ2-3|TRBV6-2/TRBV6-3
CASSYWGLGSADTQYF
TGTGCCAGCAGTTACTGGGGACTAGGATCAGCAGATACGCAGTATTTT
>few|TRBD2|TRBJ2-1|TRBV7-3
CASSLLGRTSGGHYNEQFF
TGTGCCAGCAGCTTATTAGGGCGGACTAGCGGGGGGCACTACAATGAGCAGTTCTTC
>few|.|TRBJ1-1|TRBV7-3
CASSLDGRYTEAFF
TGTGCCAGCAGCTTAGATGGCAGGTACACTGAAGCTTTCTTT
>few|.|TRBJ2-5|TRBV7-2
CASKQGRGSETQYF
TGTGCCAGTAAACAGGGGAGGGGGTCAGAGACCCAGTACTTC
>.|TRBD1|TRBJ1-1|TRBV13
CASSDDRAFEAFF
TGTGCCAGCAGCGACGACAGGGCCTTTGAAGCCTTCTTT
>few|TRBD1|TRBJ2-3|TRBV7-9
CASSKVPGTAFFTQYF
TGTGCCAGCAGCAAAGTCCCAGGGACAGCTTTTTTTACGCAGTATTTT
>.|.|TRBJ1-5|TRBV29-1
CSVVVAGVRGQPQHF
TGCAGCGTTGTAGTGGCAGGGGTGCGAGGTCAGCCCCAGCATTTT
>.|.|TRBJ2-2|TRBV2
CASQEAGELFF
TGTGCCAGTCAGGAGGCCGGGGAGCTGTTTTTT
>.|.|TRBJ2-7|TRBV27
CASSPIMDGPEQYF
TGTGCCAGCAGCCCCATTATGGACGGGCCGGAGCAGTACTTC
>few|.|TRBJ2-7|TRBV6-6
CASSYSAGEQYF
TGTGCCAGCAGTTACTCGGCAGGGGAGCAGTACTTC
>few|.|TRBJ2-1|TRBV2
CASSFGTPNNEQFF
TGTGCCAGCAGTTTCGGGACTCCAAACAATGAGCAGTTCTTC
>few|.|TRBJ1-1|TRBV5-1
CASSVGSANTEAFF
TGCGCCAGCAGCGTCGGGTCAGCGAACACTGAAGCTTTCTTT
>many|.|TRBJ2-4|TRBV29-1
CSVEGWVGGNIQYF
TGCAGCGTTGAAGGATGGGTGGGCGGAAACATTCAGTACTTC
>few|TRBD1|TRBJ1-5|TRBV2
CASSKDRGYQPQHF
TGTGCCAGCAGTAAGGACAGGGGGTATCAGCCCCAGCATTTT
>few|TRBD1|TRBJ2-7|TRBV3-1
CASSQGGSGTGDAVLYF
TGTGCCAGCAGCCAAGGAGGAAGCGGGACAGGGGACGCGGTTTTGTACTTC
>.|TRBD2|TRBJ2-5|TRBV5-1
CASSPGTSGGDYQETQYF
TGCGCCAGCAGTCCAGGGACTAGCGGGGGGGATTACCAAGAGACCCAGTACTTC
>once|TRBD1|TRBJ2-4|TRBV11-2
CASSFHRGDLAKNIQYF
TGTGCCAGCAGCTTTCACAGGGGCGACCTAGCCAAAAACATTCAGTACTTC
>.|.|TRBJ2-3|TRBV20-1
CSASWSDTQYF
TGCAGTGCTAGTTGGTCTGATACGCAGTATTTT
>few|.|TRBJ1-6|TRBV13
CASSLGGLRGENSPLHF
TGTGCCAGCAGCTTAGGGGGCCTCAGAGGCGAAAATTCACCCCTCCACTTT
>few|.|TRBJ2-3|TRBV6-2/TRBV6-3
CASKPYPGQSYTQYF
TGTGCCAGCAAACCATACCCCGGGCAATCATATACGCAGTATTTT
>.|.|TRBJ2-5|TRBV6-5
CASGLGEVKTQYF
TGTGCCAGCGGCTTAGGAGAGGTGAAGACCCAGTACTTC
>.|.|TRBJ1-2|TRBV4-3
CASSQDLSEGYYGYTF
TGCGCCAGCAGCCAAGATCTGTCCGAGGGGTACTATGGCTACACCTTC
>.|TRBD2|TRBJ2-7|TRBV13
CASSSSLAGPYEQYF
TGTGCCAGCAGCTCCTCCCTAGCGGGGCCCTACGAGCAGTACTTC
>.|.|TRBJ2-7|TRBV12-3/TRBV12-4
CASSRPGVDEQYF
TGTGCCAGCAGTAGGCCGGGGGTTGACGAGCAGTACTTC
>.|TRBD2|TRBJ2-5|TRBV7-2
CASSQVRAGGRETQYF
TGTGCCAGCAGTCAAGTTCGGGCGGGGGGGCGTGAGACCCAGTACTTC
>.|.|TRBJ1-1|TRBV6-4
CASRARGGMNTEAFF
TGTGCCTCCCGAGCGAGAGGGGGTATGAACACTGAAGCTTTCTTT
>.|.|TRBJ1-2|TRBV9
CASSPYLTGLNGYTF
TGTGCCAGCAGCCCGTACCTGACAGGATTGAACGGCTACACCTTC
>.|TRBD1|TRBJ1-1|TRBV29-1
CSVAQGGNTEAFF
TGCAGCGTTGCCCAGGGGGGGAACACTGAAGCTTTCTTT
>few|.|TRBJ2-7|TRBV4-1
CASSSPPRTVDYEQYF
TGCGCCAGCAGCTCCCCACCGCGGACAGTAGACTACGAGCAGTACTTC
>few|TRBD1|TRBJ2-7|TRBV6-2/TRBV6-3
CATSGGFGYEQYF
TGTGCCACATCAGGGGGCTTCGGGTACGAGCAGTACTTC
>few|TRBD2|TRBJ2-1|TRBV20-1
CSARTSGVFPYNEQFF
TGCAGTGCTAGGACTAGCGGGGTATTCCCCTACAATGAGCAGTTCTTC
>few|TRBD1|TRBJ2-1|TRBV11-2
CASRSDVPGQSYNEQFF
TGTGCCAGCAGATCAGACGTTCCGGGACAGTCCTACAATGAGCAGTTCTTC
>.|.|TRBJ2-5|TRBV29-1
CSVRGAGGETQYF
TGCAGCGTCCGGGGGGCCGGGGGAGAGACCCAGTACTTC
>.|.|TRBJ2-3|TRBV9
CASSVADPVTDTQYF
TGTGCCAGCAGCGTAGCTGACCCAGTCACAGATACGCAGTATTTT
>many|TRBD1|TRBJ2-7|TRBV6-2/TRBV6-3
CASSRDRDSYEQYF
TGTGCCAGCAGCCGGGACAGGGACTCCTACGAGCAGTACTTC
>.|.|TRBJ2-7|TRBV24-1
CATSDAPGDEQYF
TGTGCCACCAGTGATGCGCCTGGGGACGAGCAGTACTTC
>.|.|TRBJ1-2|TRBV3-1
CASSQDRPPSYGYTF
TGTGCCAGCAGCCAAGACCGTCCGCCCTCCTATGGCTACACCTTC
>.|.|TRBJ1-2|TRBV29-1
CSVLTNYGYTF
TGCAGCGTTCTCACTAACTATGGCTACACCTTC
>.|.|TRBJ2-5|TRBV3-1
CASSQVYQETQYF
TGTGCCAGCAGCCAAGTGTACCAAGAGACCCAGTACTTC
>.|TRBD2|TRBJ2-1|TRBV28
CASSPPLAGGNNEQFF
TGTGCCAGCAGTCCGCCTCTAGCGGGGGGGAACAATGAGCAGTTCTTC
>.|.|TRBJ1-2|TRBV29-1
CSVEDMTGHYYGYTF
TGCAGCGTTGAAGACATGACCGGACACTACTATGGCTACACCTTC
>few|.|TRBJ1-2|TRBV27
CASMGGPKYGYTF
TGTGCCAGCATGGGGGGCCCGAAATATGGCTACACCTTC
>few|TRBD1|TRBJ1-1|TRBV6-1
CASSEDRGGEAFF
TGTGCCAGCAGTGAAGACAGGGGCGGTGAAGCTTTCTTT
>few|.|TRBJ1-5|TRBV18
CASYLNQPQHF
TGTGCCAGCTACCTTAATCAGCCCCAGCATTTT
>.|.|TRBJ2-3|TRBV12-3/TRBV12-4
CASRRLSADTQYF
TGTGCCAGCAGAAGACTGAGCGCAGATACGCAATATTTT
>.|TRBD2|TRBJ2-1|TRBV6-6
CASSFSGGLDNEQFF
TGTGCCAGCAGTTTCAGCGGGGGACTGGACAATGAGCAGTTCTTC
>.|.|TRBJ2-5|TRBV7-2
CASSPEGGQETQYF
TGTGCCAGCAGCCCGGAAGGGGGACAAGAGACCCAGTACTTC
>.|.|TRBJ1-5|TRBV5-1
CASRPDSLVHQPQHF
TGCGCCAGCAGGCCGGACAGCCTGGTCCATCAGCCCCAGCATTTT
>.|TRBD2|TRBJ2-7|TRBV15
CATSTVAGVYEQYF
TGTGCCACCAGCACGGTGGCGGGGGTCTACGAGCAGTACTTC
>few|.|TRBJ1-2|TRBV11-3
CASSLRRDTNYGYTF
TGTGCCAGCAGCTTACGCCGGGACACTAACTATGGCTACACCTTC
>.|.|TRBJ2-3|TRBV7-3
CASSRDTSGADTQYF
TGTGCCAGCAGCCGTGACACCTCCGGGGCAGATACGCAGTATTTT
>.|.|TRBJ2-5|TRBV6-2/TRBV6-3
CASSYIRVGNQETQYF
TGTGCCAGCAGTTACATCAGGGTGGGGAACCAAGAGACCCAGTACTTC
>.|.|TRBJ1-5|TRBV6-1
CASKDSLNQPQHF
TGTGCCAGCAAGGACAGCCTCAATCAGCCCCAGCATTTT
>few|TRBD2|TRBJ2-5|TRBV7-8
CASSLGGLLMETQYF
TGTGCCAGCAGCTTGGGGGGGTTACTCATGGAAACCCAGTACTTC